This T cell receptor (beta chain) was recorded in a study of shared clonotypes between healthy human individuals. Study conclusions and caveats: Richness estimates generally favored naive over memory subsets.

Germline V gene data show CDR1 as SGHKS and CDR2 as YYEKEE (reference sequence). The junction had 4 bases not matched to a gene; V was cut back by 4 bases and J by 1 base. The CDR3 is 15 residues long. Terminally differentiated effector memory CD45RA+ cells were excluded by CCR7 positive selection of CD45RO-negative cells. The donors, all of them Caucasian adults, lived in Nashville, Tennessee. With respect to this clone: Its antigen is as yet unknown. At the DNA level, this CDR3 is encoded by other sequences in the same sample as well.

Libraries were prepared by immunoSEQ multiplex PCR; TCRdb keeps only in-frame clonotypes and omits some of them. The table records some 2.1 million clones, about 95% of them present only once. This TCR came from a young man in good health. The sequencing sample was made of naive CD8+ T cells sorted from blood. J is TRBJ2-7 and V is TRBV5-5; the match to TRBD1 covers 11 bases. This CDR3 reads CASSLGQGASYEQYF. CDR3 DNA sequence: TGTGCCAGCAGCCTAGGACAGGGGGCGTCCTACGAGCAGTACTTC. The full variable domain, with the rest looked up from reference TRBV5-5 and TRBJ2-7, is DAGVTQSPTHLIKTRGQQVTLRCSPISGHKSVSWYQQVLGQGPQFIFQYYEKEERGRGNFPDRFSARQFPNYSSELNVNALLLGDSALYLCASSLGQGASYEQYFGPGTRLTVT.